This TCR beta chain was identified during a study of naive and memory T cell subsets (dated by TCRdb to about 2017). A note on the overall study: Sorted naive and memory T cell subsets from peripheral blood were analyzed in the study using a UMI-based, open-source pipeline for TCR alpha and beta sequencing. RNA was DNase-treated and reverse transcribed with TCR constant-region primers, mostly using SuperScript III. The functional CMV T cell responses agreed completely with IgG serology results.

Separate amplification of TCR alpha and beta chain libraries was performed from the second PCR step onward. CMV status of each donor was established by measuring IFNgamma production from CD4+ T cells after fresh PBMCs were stimulated overnight with CMV viral lysate. Miltenyi beads were used first to positively select CD4 T cells, and CD8 T cells were then positively selected from the CD4-negative fraction. Cells stained for CD3, CD4, CD8, CD45RA, CD27 and a live/dead dye were sorted on a BD Aria II into four subsets by CD45RA and CD27. Blood was obtained from a few healthy volunteers, and the blood from each volunteer was fractionated into CD4 and CD8 T cells and subsequently into four differentiation subsets. Roughly 120 ml of peripheral blood was collected from each donor, and PBMC were isolated from the blood using Ficoll-Paque PLUS density-gradient centrifugation. The sorted cells were lysed in RLT buffer, after which RNA was extracted using a Qiagen RNeasy kit and kept at -80 degrees C.

What the study reported, not specific to this receptor: After error correction, only a single occurrence was seen for over 90% of naive TCR sequences, so much steeper abundance distributions were produced than in memory subsets. RNA-based TCR counts may be influenced by expression changes linked to T cell activation and differentiation. Gini index rose and Shannon and inverse Simpson diversity fell from naive through CM, EM and EMRA in both CD4 and CD8 cells. The repertoire findings for the naive and memory subsets could not be validated, as no ground truth was available. Single alpha or beta chain sequences, rather than paired alpha/beta receptors, were used to define clonotypes. TCR abundance followed a power law with an exponent that was different for naive and memory subsets but consistent across the three individuals.

The receptor library was made with UMI-ligation and nested PCR. The beta constant-region primer consisted of an equimolar mixture of two oligonucleotides that together covered TRBC1 and TRBC2. The ligated cDNA went through four rounds of PCR with nested alpha and beta constant-region primers together with the SP2 primer. A single-stranded oligonucleotide bearing the SP2 primer plus a 12-nucleotide UMI was ligated onto the 3' end of the cDNA by T4 RNA ligase 1. The ligation reaction was kept at 16 degrees C for 20-24 hours. PCR2 was usually performed as a SYBR Green qPCR and halted at a preset threshold so that over-amplification would not occur. All purifications after the first were performed with Agencourt AMPure XP magnetic beads. Libraries were quantified by Qubit and checked on a TapeStation, where a main peak was expected near 650 bp. The pooled libraries were sequenced on an Illumina MiSeq using v2 2x251 paired-end kits, which usually yielded roughly 0.85-2.3 million reads per sample. Each sample was pooled at 3.5 to 4 nM, and about 4.5-7% PhiX was included to help cluster recognition. The original pipeline was this. FASTQ reads processed by Demultiplexor were assigned V and J genes by Decombinator through tag matching that tolerated a single base-pair mismatch. UMIs were used by Collapsinator to correct both sequencing errors and frequency errors arising from PCR heterogeneity. CDR3Translator translated TCRs and extracted CDR3s from the conserved cysteine to the FGXG phenylalanine, flagging non-productive sequences. Gini, Shannon entropy and inverse Simpson indices were calculated on repertoires subsampled to equal numbers of UMI-defined TCRs. Clonotype abundance distributions were fitted to a power law by maximum likelihood within the linear range. Similar UMI counts, unique TCR numbers and clonal distributions were obtained with the pipeline and with MIGEC on one naive CD8 sample. Repertoires were searched for about 7,300 CMV-associated CDR3 sequences compiled from VDJdb and a published dataset. TCRdb ran its own pipeline on the public reads, namely fastp trimming at Q25 and MiXCR clone calling, and kept in-frame beta chains. When rows share a CDR3 protein, they turn into one entry using the most common DNA and genes. The V and J calls shown here were made by TCRdb, not taken from the authors' results. The table for this sample lists 120,000 or so distinct CDR3 sequences; 35% to 45% of them were counted only once. The ten largest account for approximately 0.9% of the sample.

Relative to germline, V is 5 bases shorter and J is 2 bases shorter, with 13 bases between their ends. Sequences SGHTA (CDR1) and FQGNSA (CDR2) are obtained from the germline V gene. The CDR3 sequence holds 14 residues, the cysteine and phenylalanine included. Only the CDR3 DNA stays, 42 bases, in frame from base 1. As to this clonotype: Its specific antigen is unknown. Per-nucleotide qualities are absent, and no much larger clonotype sits a single base away.

The specimen was central memory CD4+ T cells from blood. In the paper's terms, the cell subset or site label means: central memory, CD45RA- CD27+. The clonotype originates from a human donor in good health. Here the chain combines TRBV7-2 and TRBJ2-7; TRBD1 is possibly the D segment (7 matching bases). The nucleotide sequence is given as TGTGCCAGCAGCCCAGGGGGGACAGCCTACGAGCAGTACTTC. Its amino acids are CASSPGGTAYEQYF.